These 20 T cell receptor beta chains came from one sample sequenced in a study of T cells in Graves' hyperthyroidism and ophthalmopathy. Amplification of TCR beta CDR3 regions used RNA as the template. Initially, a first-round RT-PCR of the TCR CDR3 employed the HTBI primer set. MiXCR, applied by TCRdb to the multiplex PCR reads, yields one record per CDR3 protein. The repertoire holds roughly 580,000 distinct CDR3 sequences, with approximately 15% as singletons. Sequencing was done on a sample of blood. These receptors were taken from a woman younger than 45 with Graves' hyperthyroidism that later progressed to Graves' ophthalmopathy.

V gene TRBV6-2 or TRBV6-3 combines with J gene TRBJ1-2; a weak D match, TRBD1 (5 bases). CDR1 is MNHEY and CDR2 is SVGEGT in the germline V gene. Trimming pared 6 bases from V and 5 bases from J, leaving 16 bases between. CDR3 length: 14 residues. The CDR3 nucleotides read TGTGCCAGCAGGGGACCGGACTTTGGGTATGGCTACACCTTC. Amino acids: CASRGPDFGYGYTF.

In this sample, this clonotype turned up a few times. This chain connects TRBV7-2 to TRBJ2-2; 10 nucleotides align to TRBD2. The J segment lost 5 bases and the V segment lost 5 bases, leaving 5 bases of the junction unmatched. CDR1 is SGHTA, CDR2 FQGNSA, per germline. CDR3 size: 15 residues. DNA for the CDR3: TGTGCCAGCAGCGCGAGCGGGGGGGGTACCGGGGAGCTGTTTTTT. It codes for CASSASGGGTGELFF.

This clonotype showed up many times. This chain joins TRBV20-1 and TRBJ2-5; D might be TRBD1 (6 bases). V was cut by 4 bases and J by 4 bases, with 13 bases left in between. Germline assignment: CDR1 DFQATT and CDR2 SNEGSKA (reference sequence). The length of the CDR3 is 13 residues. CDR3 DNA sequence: TGCAGTGCTACACAGGGTTCGGGAGAGACCCAGTACTTC. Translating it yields CSATQGSGETQYF.

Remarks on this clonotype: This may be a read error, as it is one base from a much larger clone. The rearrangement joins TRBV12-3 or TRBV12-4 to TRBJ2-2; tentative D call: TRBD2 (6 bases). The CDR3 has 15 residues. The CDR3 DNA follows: TGTGCCTCGGGTCGCCCGGGACTTCTCACCGGGGAGCTGCTTTTT. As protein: CASGRPGLLTGELLF.

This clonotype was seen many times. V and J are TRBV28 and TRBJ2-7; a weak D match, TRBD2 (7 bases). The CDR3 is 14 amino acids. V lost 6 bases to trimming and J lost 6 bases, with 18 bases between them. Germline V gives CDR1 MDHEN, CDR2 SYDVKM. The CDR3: CASSDGGLPLEQYF. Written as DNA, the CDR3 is TGTGCCAGCAGCGACGGGGGGCTCCCCCTCGAGCAGTACTTC. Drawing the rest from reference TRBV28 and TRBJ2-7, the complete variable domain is DVKVTQSSRYLVKRTGEKVFLECVQDMDHENMFWYRQDPGLGLRLIYFSYDVKMKEKGDIPEGYSVSREKKERFSLILESASTNQTSMYLCASSDGGLPLEQYFGPGTRLTVT.

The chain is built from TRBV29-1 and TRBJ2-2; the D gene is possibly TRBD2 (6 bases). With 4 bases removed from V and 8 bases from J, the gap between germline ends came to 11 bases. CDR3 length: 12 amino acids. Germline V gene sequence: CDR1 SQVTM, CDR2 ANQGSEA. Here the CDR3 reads CSVVSGPGELFF. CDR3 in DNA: TGCAGCGTTGTCAGCGGGCCTGGGGAGCTGTTTTTT.

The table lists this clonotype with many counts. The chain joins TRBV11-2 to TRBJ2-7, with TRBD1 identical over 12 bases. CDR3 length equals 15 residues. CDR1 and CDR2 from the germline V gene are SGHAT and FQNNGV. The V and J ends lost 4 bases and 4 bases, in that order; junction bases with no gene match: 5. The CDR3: CASSSGTGGEYEQYF. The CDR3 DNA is TGTGCCAGCAGCTCCGGGACAGGGGGCGAATACGAGCAGTACTTC.

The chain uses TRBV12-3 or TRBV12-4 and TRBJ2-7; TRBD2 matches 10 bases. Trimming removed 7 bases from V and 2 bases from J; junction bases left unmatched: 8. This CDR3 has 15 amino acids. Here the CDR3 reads CASTPGTSAPYEQYF. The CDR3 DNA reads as TGTGCCAGCACCCCGGGGACTAGCGCACCCTACGAGCAGTACTTC.

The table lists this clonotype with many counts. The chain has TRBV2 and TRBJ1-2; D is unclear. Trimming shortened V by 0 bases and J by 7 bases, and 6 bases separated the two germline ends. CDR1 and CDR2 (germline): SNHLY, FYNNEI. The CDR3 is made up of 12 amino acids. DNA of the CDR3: TGTGCCAGCAGTGAAGCGGGGTTTGGCTACACCTTC. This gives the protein CASSEAGFGYTF.

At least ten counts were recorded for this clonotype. The CDR3 is CASSLTSNPAYEQYF. The CDR3 DNA reads TGTGCCAGCAGCCTAACTAGTAACCCTGCCTACGAGCAGTACTTC. V and J are TRBV9 and TRBJ2-7; D possibly corresponds to TRBD2 (5 bases). Trimming took 4 bases from V and 2 from J, leaving 16 bases between them. This CDR3 is 15 amino acids long. CDR1 is SGDLS and CDR2 is YYNGEE in the germline V gene.

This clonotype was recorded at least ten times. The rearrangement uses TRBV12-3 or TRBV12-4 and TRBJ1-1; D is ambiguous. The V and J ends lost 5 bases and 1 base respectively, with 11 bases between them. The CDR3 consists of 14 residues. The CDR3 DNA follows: TGTGCCAGCAGTCGGCAGCCTGAGAACACTGAAGCTTTCTTT. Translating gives CASSRQPENTEAFF.

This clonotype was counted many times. The CDR3 region is CASSPSAENNQPQHF. In nucleotides, the CDR3 is TGTGCCAGCAGCCCCTCCGCGGAGAACAATCAGCCCCAGCATTTT. The chain links TRBV3-1 to TRBJ1-5; no clear D gene. V was cut by 4 bases and J by 3 bases, with 13 bases left in between. CDR3 length: 15 amino acids. Germline CDR1 and CDR2: LGHDT and YNNKEL (reference sequence).

DNA of the CDR3: TGCAGCGTTGGACTCGAGGGTACTGAAGCTTTCTTT. Translation: CSVGLEGTEAFF. The chain joins TRBV29-1 to TRBJ1-1; D is unclear. The CDR3 sequence is 12 residues long. Trimming shortened V by 4 bases and J by 5 bases, and 11 bases separated the two germline ends. Germline V CDR1 and CDR2: SQVTM, ANQGSEA.

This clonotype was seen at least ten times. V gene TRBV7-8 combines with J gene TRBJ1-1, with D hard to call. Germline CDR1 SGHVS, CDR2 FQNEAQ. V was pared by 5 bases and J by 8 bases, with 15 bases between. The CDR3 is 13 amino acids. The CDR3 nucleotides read TGTGCCAGCAGCCGACGGGTGGATCCCGAAGCTTTCTTT. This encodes CASSRRVDPEAFF. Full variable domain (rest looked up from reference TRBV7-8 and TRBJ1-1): GAGVSQSPRYKVAKRGQDVALRCDPISGHVSLFWYQQALGQGPEFLTYFQNEAQLDKSGLPSDRFFAERPEGSVSTLKIQRTQQEDSAVYLCASSRRVDPEAFFGQGTRLTVV.

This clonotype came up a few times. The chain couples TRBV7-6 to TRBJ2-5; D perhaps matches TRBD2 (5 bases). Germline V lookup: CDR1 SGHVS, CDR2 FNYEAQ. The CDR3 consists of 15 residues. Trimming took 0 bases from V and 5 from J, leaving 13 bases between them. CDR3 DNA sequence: TGTGCCAGCAGCTTAGCGGAGACCAGAGGGGAGACCCAGTACTTC. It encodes CASSLAETRGETQYF.

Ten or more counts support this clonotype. The CDR3 DNA reads as TGTGCCAGCAGCCGAGAGGGAGTGTATGGGGCCAACGTCCTGACTTTC. Encoded protein: CASSREGVYGANVLTF. The J gene is TRBJ2-6, the V gene TRBV7-8, with D perhaps matching TRBD2 (5 bases). The CDR3 totals 16 residues. Germline V gene lookup returns CDR1 SGHVS and CDR2 FQNEAQ. Trimming took 5 bases from V and 3 from J, leaving 14 bases between them.

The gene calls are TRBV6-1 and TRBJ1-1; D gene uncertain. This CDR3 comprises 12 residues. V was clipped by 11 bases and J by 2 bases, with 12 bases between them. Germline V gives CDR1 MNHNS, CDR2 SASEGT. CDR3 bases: TGTGCCGGCGAAAGGCTCAACACTGAAGCTTTCTTT. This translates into CAGERLNTEAFF.

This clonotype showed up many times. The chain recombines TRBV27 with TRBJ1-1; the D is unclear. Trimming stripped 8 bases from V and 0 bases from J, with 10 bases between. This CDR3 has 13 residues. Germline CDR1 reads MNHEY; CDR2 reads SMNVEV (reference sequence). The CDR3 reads CASWFGMNTEAFF. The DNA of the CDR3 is TGTGCCAGCTGGTTTGGAATGAACACTGAAGCTTTCTTT.

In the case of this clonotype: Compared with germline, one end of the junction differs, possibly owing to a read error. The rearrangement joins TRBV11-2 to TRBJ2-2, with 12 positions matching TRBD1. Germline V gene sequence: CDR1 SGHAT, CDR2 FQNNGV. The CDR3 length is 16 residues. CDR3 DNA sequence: TGTGCCAGCAGCCCAGGGACAGGGGGCAGTCTCGGGGAGCTGTCTTTT. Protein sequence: CASSPGTGGSLGELSF.

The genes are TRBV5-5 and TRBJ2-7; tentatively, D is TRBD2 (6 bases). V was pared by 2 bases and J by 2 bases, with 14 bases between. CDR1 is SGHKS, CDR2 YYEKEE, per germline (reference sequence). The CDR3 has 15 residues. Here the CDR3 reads CASSFGGTDAYEQYF. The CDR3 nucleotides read TGTGCCAGCAGCTTTGGCGGGACGGATGCCTACGAGCAGTACTTC.